This note documents a single TCR beta chain sequence. The data belong to a study of control samples from healthy donors and cancer patients. V was pared by 3 bases and J by 5 bases, with 6 bases of the junction left unmatched. This CDR3 is built from 15 residues. Germline CDR1 reads WSHSY; CDR2 reads SAAADI. Generated by immunoSEQ multiplex PCR, the TCRdb table keeps only in-frame clones and is missing some. The repertoire holds more than 100,000 clones, roughly 90% seen once, with roughly 8.7% in the top ten. Sequencing used blood. This sequence originates from a man aged 18 to 30 in good health. The genes are TRBV10-2 and TRBJ1-1; 10 bases are shared with TRBD1. CDR3 in amino acids: CASSDGTGEGTEAFF. CDR3 DNA sequence: TGCGCCAGCAGTGATGGGACAGGGGAAGGGACTGAAGCTTTCTTT.